Here is one T cell receptor beta chain with its context. The germline gives CDR1 MDHEN, CDR2 SYDVKM. The CDR3 runs to 15 residues. J was trimmed by 5 bases and V by 2 bases; bases with no gene match: 3. This record belongs to a study of blood T cell repertoires in COVID-19. Across the study: The origin of the acute and convalescent COVID-19 samples was the United States, Italy and Spain. T cells, B-cell-depleted T cells, or PBMCs supplied cDNA or gDNA.

Original methodology: The authors estimated nucleated cell counts from reference gene primer amplification. TCRdb keeps only in-frame clones here, not all; method: immunoSEQ multiplex PCR. That table furnishes V, J and clone size, whereas the DNA furnished D and trimming. The table shows about 84,000 clones, with around 80% occurring only once. This TCR was recovered from a woman older than 75 with acute or convalescent COVID-19. Source material: peripheral blood. The rearrangement links TRBV28 to TRBJ2-1; 10 bases are shared with TRBD2. DNA of the CDR3: TGTGCCAGCAGTTTAATAGCGGGAGGAAACAATGAGCAGTTCTTC. Translated: CASSLIAGGNNEQFF.